The present entry profiles one T cell receptor (beta chain) with its context. This specimen includes other DNA sequences encoding the same CDR3. This sample was included in a study of blood T cell repertoires in COVID-19. Study details: COVID-19 samples collected from the United States, Italy and Spain covered acute and convalescent phases.

TCRdb's table, derived via immunoSEQ multiplex PCR, lists solely in-frame clones and lacks some. The top ten hold less than 2% of the sample, which has 310,000 or so clones, 90% seen once. With 4 bases clipped from V and 3 bases from J, the junction kept 6 bases outside the gene matches. The CDR3 is 15 residues long. Germline V gives CDR1 SGHTA, CDR2 FQGNSA. The sample taken for sequencing was PBMCs or T cells enriched from blood (not recorded which). The TCR comes from a woman aged 18-35 years with acute COVID-19. This sequence joins TRBV7-2 and TRBJ2-3; 8 nucleotides agree with TRBD2. The CDR3 reads CASSSQAGVTDTQYF. For the CDR3, the DNA is TGTGCCAGCAGCTCCCAAGCGGGAGTAACAGATACGCAGTATTTT. The entire variable domain, with the rest obtained from reference TRBV7-2 and TRBJ2-3, is as follows: GAGVSQSPSNKVTEKGKDVELRCDPISGHTALYWYRQSLGQGLEFLIYFQGNSAPDKSGLPSDRFSAERTGGSVSTLTIQRTQQEDSAVYLCASSSQAGVTDTQYFGPGTRLTVL.